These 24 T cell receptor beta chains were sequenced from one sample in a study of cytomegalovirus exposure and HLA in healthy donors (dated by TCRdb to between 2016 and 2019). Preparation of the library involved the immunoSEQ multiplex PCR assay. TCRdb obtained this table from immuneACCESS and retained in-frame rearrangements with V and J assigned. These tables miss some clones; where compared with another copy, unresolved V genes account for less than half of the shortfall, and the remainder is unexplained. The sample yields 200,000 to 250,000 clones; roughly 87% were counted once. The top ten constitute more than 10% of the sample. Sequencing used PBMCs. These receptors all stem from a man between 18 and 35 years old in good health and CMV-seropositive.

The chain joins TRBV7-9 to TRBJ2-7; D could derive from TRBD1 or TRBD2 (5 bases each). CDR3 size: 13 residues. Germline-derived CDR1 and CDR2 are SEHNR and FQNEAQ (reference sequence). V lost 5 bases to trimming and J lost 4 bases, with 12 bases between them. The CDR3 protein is CASSAPGPYEQYF. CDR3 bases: TGTGCCAGCAGCGCGCCGGGGCCGTACGAGCAGTACTTC.

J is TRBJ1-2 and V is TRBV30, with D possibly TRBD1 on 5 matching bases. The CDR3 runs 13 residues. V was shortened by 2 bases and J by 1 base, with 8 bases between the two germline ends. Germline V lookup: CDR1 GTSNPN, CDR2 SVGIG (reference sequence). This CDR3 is CAWSSDNNYGYTF. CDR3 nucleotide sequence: TGTGCCTGGAGTTCGGACAATAACTATGGCTACACCTTC.

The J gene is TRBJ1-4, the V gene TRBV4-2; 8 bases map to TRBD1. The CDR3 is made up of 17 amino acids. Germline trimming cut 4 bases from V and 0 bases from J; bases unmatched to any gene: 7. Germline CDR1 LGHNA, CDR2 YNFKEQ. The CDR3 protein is CASSRPETGATNEKLFF. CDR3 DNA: TGTGCCAGCAGCCGACCCGAGACAGGGGCAACTAATGAAAAACTGTTTTTT.

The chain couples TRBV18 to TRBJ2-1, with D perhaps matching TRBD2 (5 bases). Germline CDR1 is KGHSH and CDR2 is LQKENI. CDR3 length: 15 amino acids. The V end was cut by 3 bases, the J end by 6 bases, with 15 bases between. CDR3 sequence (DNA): TGTGCCAGCTCACCCAACTACCTACGGGGCAATGAGCAGTTCTTC. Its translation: CASSPNYLRGNEQFF.

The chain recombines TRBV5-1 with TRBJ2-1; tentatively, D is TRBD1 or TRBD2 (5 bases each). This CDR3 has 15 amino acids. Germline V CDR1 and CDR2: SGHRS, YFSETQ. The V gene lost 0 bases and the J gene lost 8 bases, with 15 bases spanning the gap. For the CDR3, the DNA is TGCGCCAGCAGCTTGGGAGGGACCACCGTCGATGAGCAGTTCTTC. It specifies CASSLGGTTVDEQFF.

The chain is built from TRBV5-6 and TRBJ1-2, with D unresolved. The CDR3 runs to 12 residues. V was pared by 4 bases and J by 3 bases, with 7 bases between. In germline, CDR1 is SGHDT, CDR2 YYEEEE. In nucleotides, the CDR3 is TGTGCCAGCAGCGCAGGAGACTATGGCTACACCTTC. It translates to CASSAGDYGYTF.

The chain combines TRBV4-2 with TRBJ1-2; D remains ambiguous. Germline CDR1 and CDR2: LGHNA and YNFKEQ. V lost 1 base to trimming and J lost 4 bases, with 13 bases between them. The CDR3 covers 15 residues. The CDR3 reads CASSQAAGDRYGYTF. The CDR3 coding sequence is TGTGCCAGCAGCCAAGCTGCAGGCGACCGCTATGGCTACACCTTC.

The CDR3 here is CASTKLEGYEQYF. The DNA for the CDR3 is TGTGCCAGCACGAAGCTTGAGGGGTACGAGCAGTACTTC. The J gene is TRBJ2-7, the V gene TRBV6-1; D is perhaps TRBD1 or TRBD2 (5 bases each). This CDR3 region has 13 residues. Trimming took 7 bases from V and 4 from J, leaving 14 bases between them. The germline V gene encodes CDR1 MNHNS and CDR2 SASEGT.

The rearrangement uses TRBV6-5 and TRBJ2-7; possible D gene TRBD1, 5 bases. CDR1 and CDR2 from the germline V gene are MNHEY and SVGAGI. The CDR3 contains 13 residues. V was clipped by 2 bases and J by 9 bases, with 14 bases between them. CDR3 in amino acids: CASSYSPLQGQYF. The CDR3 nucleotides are TGTGCCAGCAGTTACAGCCCCCTCCAGGGGCAGTACTTC.

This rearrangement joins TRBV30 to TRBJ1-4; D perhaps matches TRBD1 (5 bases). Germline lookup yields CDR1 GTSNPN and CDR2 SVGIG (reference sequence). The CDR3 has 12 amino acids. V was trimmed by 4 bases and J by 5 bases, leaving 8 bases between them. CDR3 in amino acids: CAWTGRNEKLFF. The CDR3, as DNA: TGTGCCTGGACAGGGCGAAATGAAAAACTGTTTTTT.

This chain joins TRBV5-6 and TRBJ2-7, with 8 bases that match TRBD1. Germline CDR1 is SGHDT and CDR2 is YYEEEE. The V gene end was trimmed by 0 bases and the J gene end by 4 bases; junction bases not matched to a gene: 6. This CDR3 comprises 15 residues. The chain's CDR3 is CASSLGQGALYEQYF. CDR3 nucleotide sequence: TGTGCCAGCAGCTTGGGTCAGGGGGCATTATACGAGCAGTACTTC.

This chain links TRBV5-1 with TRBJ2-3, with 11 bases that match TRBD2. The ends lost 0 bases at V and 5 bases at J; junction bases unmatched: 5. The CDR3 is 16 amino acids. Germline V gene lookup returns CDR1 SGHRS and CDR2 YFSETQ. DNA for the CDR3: TGCGCCAGCAGCTTGGGGTTAGCGGGAGGGCAAGATACGCAGTATTTT. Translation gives CASSLGLAGGQDTQYF.

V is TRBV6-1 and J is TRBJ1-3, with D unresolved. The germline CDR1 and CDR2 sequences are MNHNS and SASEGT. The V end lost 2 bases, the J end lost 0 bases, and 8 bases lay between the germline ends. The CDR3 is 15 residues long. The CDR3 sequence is CASSEQSSSGNTIYF. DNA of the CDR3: TGTGCCAGCAGTGAACAAAGTTCCTCTGGAAACACCATATATTTT.

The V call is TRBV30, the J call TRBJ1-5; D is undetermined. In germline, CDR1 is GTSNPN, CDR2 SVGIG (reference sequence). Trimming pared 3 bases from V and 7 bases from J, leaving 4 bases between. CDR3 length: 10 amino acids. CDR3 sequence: CAWSEQPQHF. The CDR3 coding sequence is TGTGCCTGGAGCGAACAGCCCCAGCATTTT.

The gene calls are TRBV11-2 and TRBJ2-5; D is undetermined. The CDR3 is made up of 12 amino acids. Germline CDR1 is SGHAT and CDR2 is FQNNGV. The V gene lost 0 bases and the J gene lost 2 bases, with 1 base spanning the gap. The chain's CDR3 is CASSLDQETQYF. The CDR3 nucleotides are TGTGCCAGCAGCTTAGATCAAGAGACCCAGTACTTC.

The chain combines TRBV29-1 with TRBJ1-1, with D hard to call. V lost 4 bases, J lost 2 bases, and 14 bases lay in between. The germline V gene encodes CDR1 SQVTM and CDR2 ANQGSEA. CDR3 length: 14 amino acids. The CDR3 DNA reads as TGCAGCGTTGGTCGGCCAGGCAGTAACACTGAAGCTTTCTTT. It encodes CSVGRPGSNTEAFF.

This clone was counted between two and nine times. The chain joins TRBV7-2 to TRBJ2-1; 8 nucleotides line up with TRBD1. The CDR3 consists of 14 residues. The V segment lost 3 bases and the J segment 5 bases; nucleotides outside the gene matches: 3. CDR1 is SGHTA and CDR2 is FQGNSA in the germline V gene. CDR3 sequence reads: CASSFRDRNNEQFF. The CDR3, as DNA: TGTGCCAGCAGCTTCCGGGACAGGAACAATGAGCAGTTCTTC.

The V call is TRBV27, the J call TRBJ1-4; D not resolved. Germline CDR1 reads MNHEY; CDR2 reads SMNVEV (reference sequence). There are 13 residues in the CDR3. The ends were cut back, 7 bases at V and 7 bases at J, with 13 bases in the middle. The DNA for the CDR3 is TGTGCCAGCAAATCCGGGAACTCTGAAAAACTGTTTTTT. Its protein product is CASKSGNSEKLFF.

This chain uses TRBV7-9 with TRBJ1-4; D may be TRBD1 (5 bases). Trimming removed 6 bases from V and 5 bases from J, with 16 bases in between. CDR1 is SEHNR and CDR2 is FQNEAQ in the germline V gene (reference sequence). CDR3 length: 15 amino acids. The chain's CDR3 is CASSPRGERNEKLFF. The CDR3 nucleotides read TGTGCCAGCAGTCCCCGGGGCGAGAGGAATGAAAAACTGTTTTTT.

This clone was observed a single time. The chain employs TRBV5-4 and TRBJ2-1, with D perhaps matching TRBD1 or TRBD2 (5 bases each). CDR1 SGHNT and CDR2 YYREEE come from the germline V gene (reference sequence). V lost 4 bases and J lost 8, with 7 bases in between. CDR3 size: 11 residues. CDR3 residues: CASSRGDEQFF. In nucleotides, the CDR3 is TGTGCCAGCAGCAGAGGGGATGAGCAGTTCTTC.

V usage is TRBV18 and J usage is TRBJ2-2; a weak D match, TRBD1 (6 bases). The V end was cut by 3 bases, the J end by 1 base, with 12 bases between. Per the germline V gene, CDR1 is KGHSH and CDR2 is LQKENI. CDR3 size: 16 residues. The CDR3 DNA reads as TGTGCCAGCTCACCCCACAGGGTCGAGAACACCGGGGAGCTGTTTTTT. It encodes CASSPHRVENTGELFF.

CDR3 amino acids: CASAPFGRSTDTQYF. In DNA, the CDR3 is TGTGCCAGCGCCCCCTTCGGACGAAGCACAGATACGCAGTATTTT. This chain connects TRBV7-6 to TRBJ2-3; no reliable D call. The CDR3 totals 15 residues. CDR1 is SGHVS, CDR2 FNYEAQ, per germline. V shed 8 bases and J shed 0 bases, with 15 bases lying between them.

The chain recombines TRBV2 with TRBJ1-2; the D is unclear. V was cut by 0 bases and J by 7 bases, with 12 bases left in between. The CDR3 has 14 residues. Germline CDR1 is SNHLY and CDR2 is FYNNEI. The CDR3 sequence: CASSEANGMPGYTF. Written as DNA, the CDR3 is TGTGCCAGCAGTGAAGCGAACGGAATGCCTGGCTACACCTTC.

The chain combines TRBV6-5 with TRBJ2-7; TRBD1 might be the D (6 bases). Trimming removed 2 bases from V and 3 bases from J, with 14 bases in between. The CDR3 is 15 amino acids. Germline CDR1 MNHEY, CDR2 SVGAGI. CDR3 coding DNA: TGTGCCAGCAGTTACAAGCCGGGACATCTCTACGAGCAGTACTTC. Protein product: CASSYKPGHLYEQYF.